Following are 21 T cell receptor beta chains from one sample sequenced in a study of T cell responses to AZD1222 COVID-19 vaccine. Sequenced by immunoSEQ multiplex PCR; TCRdb stores in-frame clones only, minus some. The data show around 100,000 clones, approximately 90% seen once. The source material was peripheral blood, sampled on day 0 of AZD1222 vaccination. These receptors came from an adult in good health.

This chain joins TRBV5-4 and TRBJ1-5; the D is unclear. Looked up from germline, CDR1 is SGHNT and CDR2 is YYREEE (reference sequence). Trimming left V 0 bases short and J 4 bases short, with 5 bases between. The CDR3 is made up of 13 amino acids. The CDR3 region is CASSLEQNQPQHF. CDR3 coding DNA: TGTGCCAGCAGCTTGGAACAGAATCAGCCCCAGCATTTT.

V gene TRBV28 combines with J gene TRBJ2-1; 9 nucleotides align to TRBD2. Germline assignment: CDR1 MDHEN and CDR2 SYDVKM. CDR3 length: 18 amino acids. V was clipped by 2 bases and J by 7 bases; unmatched bases: 15. In DNA form, the CDR3 reads TGTGCCAGCAGTTTACCTTCCGGTGGCGCGGGAGGGCCGAATGAGCAGTTCTTC. Protein product: CASSLPSGGAGGPNEQFF.

V is TRBV15 and J is TRBJ2-1; 7 bases fit TRBD1. The CDR3 has 13 residues. Germline V gives CDR1 LNHNV, CDR2 YYDKDF (reference sequence). The ends lost 5 bases at V and 4 bases at J; junction bases unmatched: 2. CDR3 protein: CATSRQGYNEQFF. The CDR3 bases are TGTGCCACCAGCCGACAGGGATACAATGAGCAGTTCTTC.

The chain recombines TRBV7-7 with TRBJ2-3; TRBD2 matches 7 bases. Per the germline V gene, CDR1 is SSHAT and CDR2 is FNYEAQ (reference sequence). This CDR3 spans 15 amino acids. V shed 1 base and J 3 bases; nucleotides not matched to a gene: 4. CDR3 region: CASSLGSGKTDTQYF. The CDR3 bases are TGTGCCAGCAGCTTAGGGAGCGGGAAAACAGATACGCAGTATTTT.

The V call is TRBV6-2 or TRBV6-3, the J call TRBJ2-6; tentative D call: TRBD1 (6 bases). There are 16 residues in the CDR3. The germline CDR1 and CDR2 sequences are MNHEY and SVGEGT. V gave up 2 bases and J gave up 4 bases, with 12 bases separating them. Here the CDR3 DNA reads TGTGCCAGCAGTTACCTACAGGGTTCGGGGGCCAACGTCCTGACTTTC. Translating gives CASSYLQGSGANVLTF.

This clone was seen a handful of times. This chain joins TRBV21-1 and TRBJ2-3; the table's D call TRBD2 went unverified against the DNA. TRBV21-1 is designated a pseudogene. The CDR3 spans 16 residues. CDR3 sequence: CASSHTSGRATDTQYF. DNA for the CDR3: TGTGCCAGCAGCCACACTAGCGGGAGGGCCACAGATACGCAGTATTTT.

This chain connects TRBV27 to TRBJ1-2; 7 bases are a match to TRBD1. Germline CDR1 and CDR2: MNHEY and SMNVEV (reference sequence). J was trimmed by 4 bases and V by 6 bases; bases with no gene match: 20. The CDR3 is 18 residues long. CDR3 amino acids: CASSSPRQGGASFYGYTF. The CDR3 DNA reads TGTGCCAGCAGCTCCCCCCGACAGGGAGGGGCCTCTTTCTATGGCTACACCTTC.

This clone appeared a single time. This chain links TRBV30 with TRBJ2-7; D is uncertain. This CDR3 has 13 amino acids. Trimming removed 5 bases at V and 2 bases at J, with 13 bases between. Germline CDR1 is GTSNPN and CDR2 is SVGIG (reference sequence). The CDR3: CAWGSGLTYEQYF. The CDR3 region has the DNA TGTGCCTGGGGAAGTGGTCTGACCTACGAGCAGTACTTC.

This chain uses TRBV4-1 with TRBJ1-1; D is unclear. This CDR3 has 13 amino acids. Germline V CDR1 and CDR2: MGHRA, YSYEKL. V was shortened by 1 base and J by 3 bases, with 6 bases between the two germline ends. The CDR3, as DNA: TGCGCCAGCAGCCAAGTGCGATACACTGAAGCTTTCTTT. Translating gives CASSQVRYTEAFF.

The chain carries TRBV10-3 and TRBJ1-4; D might be TRBD1 (5 bases). This CDR3 has 14 amino acids. Germline values: CDR1 ENHRY, CDR2 SYGVKD. Trimming pared 10 bases from V and 0 bases from J, leaving 12 bases between. This CDR3 is CATGTGATNEKLFF. The CDR3 region has the DNA TGTGCCACCGGGACGGGAGCAACTAATGAAAAACTGTTTTTT.

The V and J genes are TRBV7-8 and TRBJ1-1; the D gene is possibly TRBD1 (5 bases). V was shortened by 2 bases and J by 7 bases, with 5 bases between the two germline ends. Germline loops: CDR1 SGHVS, CDR2 FQNEAQ. The CDR3 is 11 residues long. The CDR3 DNA sequence: TGTGCCAGCAGCTTAACAGGTGAAGCTTTCTTT. Encoded protein: CASSLTGEAFF.

The chain uses TRBV28 and TRBJ2-7; 7 nucleotides agree with TRBD1. CDR3 length: 17 residues. Germline values: CDR1 MDHEN, CDR2 SYDVKM. The J segment lost 2 bases and the V segment lost 7 bases, leaving 17 bases of the junction unmatched. CDR3 protein: CASNARYLLDRTYEQYF. The CDR3 DNA reads TGTGCCAGCAATGCACGGTATTTATTGGACAGGACCTACGAGCAGTACTTC. The complete variable domain, with remaining parts taken from reference TRBV28 and TRBJ2-7, reads DVKVTQSSRYLVKRTGEKVFLECVQDMDHENMFWYRQDPGLGLRLIYFSYDVKMKEKGDIPEGYSVSREKKERFSLILESASTNQTSMYLCASNARYLLDRTYEQYFGPGTRLTVT.

The CDR3 spells CSASDGQGSTYEQYF. CDR3 coding DNA: TGCAGTGCTAGTGATGGACAGGGCTCAACCTACGAGCAGTACTTC. V is TRBV20-1 and J is TRBJ2-7; 8 bases map to TRBD1. The germline CDR1 and CDR2 sequences are DFQATT and SNEGSKA (reference sequence). The V segment lost 3 bases and the J segment 2 bases; nucleotides outside the gene matches: 9. This CDR3 is 15 amino acids long.

In this sample, this clone turned up a few times. The V and J genes are TRBV18 and TRBJ2-7; 9 positions agree with TRBD1. The CDR3 has 15 amino acids. Trimming took 3 bases from V and 3 from J; bases not matched to a gene: 6. CDR1 and CDR2 (germline): KGHSH, LQKENI. The CDR3 nucleotides read TGTGCCAGCTCACCGGGCGGACAGGGGCTCTACGAGCAGTACTTC. This sequence encodes CASSPGGQGLYEQYF. The full variable domain, rest sourced from reference TRBV18 and TRBJ2-7, is NAGVMQNPRHLVRRRGQEARLRCSPMKGHSHVYWYRQLPEEGLKFMVYLQKENIIDESGMPKERFSAEFPKEGPSILRIQQVVRGDSAAYFCASSPGGQGLYEQYFGPGTRLTVT.

The chain is built from TRBV27 and TRBJ1-2; the D is unclear. The CDR3 extends over 14 amino acids. Germline CDR1 is MNHEY and CDR2 is SMNVEV (reference sequence). The CDR3 sequence is CVSGVRGILYGYTF. The CDR3 region has the DNA TGTGTCAGTGGCGTTCGAGGGATCCTCTATGGCTACACCTTC.

The genes are TRBV10-3 and TRBJ1-1; D gene ambiguous. Per the germline V gene, CDR1 is ENHRY and CDR2 is SYGVKD. This CDR3 contains 14 residues. Trimming pared 3 bases from V and 4 bases from J, leaving 12 bases between. CDR3 amino acids: CAISDSSLSTEAFF. The CDR3 region has the DNA TGTGCCATCAGTGACAGTAGCCTAAGCACTGAAGCTTTCTTT.

J is TRBJ2-1 and V is TRBV3-1 (or the pseudogene TRBV3-2); maybe TRBD2 (6 bases). The length of the CDR3 is 15 residues. Trimming took 7 bases from V and 4 from J, leaving 17 bases between them. Germline V CDR1 and CDR2: LGHDT, YNNKEL (reference sequence). The CDR3 sequence: CASNRGALEYNEQFF. CDR3 in DNA: TGTGCCAGCAACCGCGGGGCTCTTGAGTACAATGAGCAGTTCTTC.

V gene TRBV30 combines with J gene TRBJ1-1; D call uncertain. This CDR3 contains 17 residues. Deletions cut 3 bases from V and 0 bases from J, with 20 bases between. Germline V gene data show CDR1 as GTSNPN and CDR2 as SVGIG (reference sequence). Here the CDR3 DNA reads TGTGCCTGGAGAACCGGGATCGAGGGCTTCATGAACACTGAAGCTTTCTTT. This translates into CAWRTGIEGFMNTEAFF.

The rearrangement links TRBV4-3 to TRBJ1-4; D not resolved. Germline CDR1 LGHNA, CDR2 YSLEER. Between the trimmed V and J ends, which lost 3 bases and 5 bases, there was a span of 13 bases. The CDR3 is 15 residues long. The CDR3 loop is CASSHSRSPNEKLFF. DNA for the CDR3: TGCGCCAGCAGCCACAGTAGGTCCCCCAATGAAAAACTGTTTTTT.

This chain links TRBV2 with TRBJ2-1, with 8 bases identical to TRBD1. Per the germline V gene, CDR1 is SNHLY and CDR2 is FYNNEI. The CDR3 spans 10 residues. V gave up 6 bases and J gave up 15 bases; unmatched junction bases: 4. This CDR3 reads CASRDREAFF. DNA for the CDR3: TGTGCCAGCAGGGACAGGGAAGCGTTCTTC.

This clone was recorded only once. The chain joins TRBV12-5 to TRBJ2-7, with TRBD2 matching over 9 bases. The V gene end was trimmed by 3 bases and the J gene end by 3 bases; junction bases not matched to a gene: 12. The CDR3 loop spans 17 amino acids. Germline-derived CDR1 and CDR2 are LGHNT and FRNRAP. CDR3 sequence reads: CASGFQISGTSSYEQYF. DNA of the CDR3: TGTGCTAGTGGTTTCCAGATTTCCGGGACTAGCAGCTACGAGCAGTACTTC. Using reference TRBV12-5 and TRBJ2-7 for the parts outside the CDR3, the full variable domain is DARVTQTPRHKVTEMGQEVTMRCQPILGHNTVFWYRQTMMQGLELLAYFRNRAPLDDSGMPKDRFSAEMPDATLATLKIQPSEPRDSAVYFCASGFQISGTSSYEQYFGPGTRLTVT.